This T cell receptor (beta chain) was recovered during a study of cytomegalovirus exposure and HLA in healthy donors. Study results and limitations: Testing in vitro showed a few CMV-associated chains specific for CMV antigens.

Concerning this clone: As yet, its antigen is unknown.

The V gene's germline CDR1 is LGHNA and CDR2 YSLEER. With V trimmed by 1 base and J by 12 bases, 11 bases remained unmatched. The CDR3 totals 14 residues. Here immunoSEQ multiplex PCR was the method, and the copy in TCRdb shows in-frame clones only, minus some. The sample yields 100,000 to 150,000 clones, about 96% seen once. The rearrangement uses TRBV4-3 and TRBJ1-2; TRBD1 matches at 7 bases. Source material: PBMCs. This clonotype originated in a man aged 18 to 35 in good health and CMV-seronegative. The chain's CDR3 is CASSQADDRDDNTF. CDR3 sequence (DNA): TGCGCCAGCAGCCAAGCCGATGACAGGGATGATAACACCTTC.